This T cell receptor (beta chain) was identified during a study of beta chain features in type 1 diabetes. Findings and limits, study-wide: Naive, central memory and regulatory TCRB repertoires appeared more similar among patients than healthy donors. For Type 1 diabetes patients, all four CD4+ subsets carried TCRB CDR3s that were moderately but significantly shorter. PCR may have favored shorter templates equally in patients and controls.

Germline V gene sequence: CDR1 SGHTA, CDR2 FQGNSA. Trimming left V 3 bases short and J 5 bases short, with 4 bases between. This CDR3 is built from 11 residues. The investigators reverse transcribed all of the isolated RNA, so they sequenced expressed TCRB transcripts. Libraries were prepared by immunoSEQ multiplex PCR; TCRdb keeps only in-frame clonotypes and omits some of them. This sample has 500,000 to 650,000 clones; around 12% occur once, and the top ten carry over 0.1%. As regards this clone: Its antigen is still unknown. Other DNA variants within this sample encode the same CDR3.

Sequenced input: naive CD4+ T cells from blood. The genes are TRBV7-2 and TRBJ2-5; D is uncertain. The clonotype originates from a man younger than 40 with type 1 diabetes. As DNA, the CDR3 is TGTGCCAGCAGCTTCGCGGAGACCCAGTACTTC. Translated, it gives CASSFAETQYF.